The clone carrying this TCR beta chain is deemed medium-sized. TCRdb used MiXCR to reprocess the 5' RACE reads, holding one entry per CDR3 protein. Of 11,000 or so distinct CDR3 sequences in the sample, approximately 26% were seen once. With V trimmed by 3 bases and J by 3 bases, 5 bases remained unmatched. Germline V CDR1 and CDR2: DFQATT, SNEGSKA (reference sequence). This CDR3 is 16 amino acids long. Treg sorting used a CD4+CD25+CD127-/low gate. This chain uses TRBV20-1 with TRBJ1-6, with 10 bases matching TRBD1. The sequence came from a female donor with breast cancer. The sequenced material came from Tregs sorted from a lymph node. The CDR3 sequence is CSARGQGSVYNSPLHF. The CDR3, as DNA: TGCAGTGCTAGGGGACAGGGGAGCGTCTATAATTCACCCCTCCACTTT.